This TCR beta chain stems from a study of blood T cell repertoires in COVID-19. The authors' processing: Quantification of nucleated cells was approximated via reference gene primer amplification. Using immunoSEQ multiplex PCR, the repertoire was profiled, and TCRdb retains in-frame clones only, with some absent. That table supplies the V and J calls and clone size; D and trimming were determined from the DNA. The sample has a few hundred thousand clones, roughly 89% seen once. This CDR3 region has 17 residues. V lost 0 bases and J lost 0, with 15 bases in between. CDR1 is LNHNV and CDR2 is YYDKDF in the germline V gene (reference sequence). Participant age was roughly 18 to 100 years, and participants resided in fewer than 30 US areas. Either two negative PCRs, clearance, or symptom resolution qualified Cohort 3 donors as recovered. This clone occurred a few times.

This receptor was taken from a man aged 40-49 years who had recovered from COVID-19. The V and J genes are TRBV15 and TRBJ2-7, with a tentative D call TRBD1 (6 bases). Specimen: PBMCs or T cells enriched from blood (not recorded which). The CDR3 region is CATSREKNRALSYEQYF. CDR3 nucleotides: TGTGCCACCAGCAGAGAGAAAAACAGGGCCCTCTCCTACGAGCAGTACTTC.